The TCR beta chain under discussion was sequenced for a study of OX40 agonist ivuxolimab in advanced cancers. Findings of the study overall: People who partly responded at 0.1-3.0 mg/kg had some of the least clonal expansion seen.

Generated by immunoSEQ multiplex PCR, the TCRdb table keeps only in-frame clones and is missing some. The data contain over 8,500 clones, about four fifths of them seen just once; the ten biggest clones take up over 30%. This clone showed up just a few times. The antigen remains undetermined. Per germline, CDR1 GTSNPN and CDR2 SVGIG (reference sequence). The CDR3 runs 15 residues. Trimming cost V 2 bases and J 0 bases, with 11 bases left between them. V gene TRBV30 combines with J gene TRBJ2-1, with D unclear. The specimen was CD4+ or CD8+ T cells sorted from blood, collected in a trial of the OX40 agonist ivuxolimab. The sequence was collected from an adult with an advanced solid tumor such as melanoma, head and neck, liver or kidney cancer. CDR3 nucleotides: TGTGCCTGGAGTCAAGGCCCGAGCTCCTACAATGAGCAGTTCTTC. Protein sequence: CAWSQGPSSYNEQFF.